This is a list of T cell receptor beta chains from one sample in a study of T cells in AML relapse after transplant. TCRdb analysed the PCR reads with MiXCR anew, one entry per CDR3 protein. The table records roughly 1,500 distinct CDR3 sequences, roughly 7.1% of them present only once. Source: bone marrow, either the whole sample or a sorted T cell fraction (not recorded which), taken in complete remission. These receptors all come from a human donor who had a stem cell transplant for acute myeloid leukemia. Some T cells could come from the graft donor. The CDR3 runs from the conserved cysteine through the conserved F or W. The D gene is left open where the match is weak. Only part of the rows carry a size: once, few, many, or a class if the clone is expanded.

V gene,J gene,D gene,clone size,CDR3 protein,CDR3 DNA
TRBV29-1,TRBJ2-7,-,medium-sized,CSVDLGEPYEQYF,TGCAGCGTCGACCTTGGAGAACCCTACGAGCAGTACTTC
TRBV3-1,TRBJ2-1,-,large,CASSHSLQGLAPYNEQFF,TGTGCCAGCAGCCACTCCCTACAGGGTCTAGCACCCTACAATGAGCAGTTCTTC
TRBV27,TRBJ1-5,-,medium-sized,CASSSKVSGIDQPQHF,TGTGCCAGCAGTTCTAAGGTTTCAGGGATCGATCAGCCCCAGCATTTT
TRBV10-2,TRBJ2-7,-,medium-sized,CAIGTSQGREQYF,TGCGCCATCGGGACCTCACAAGGACGCGAGCAGTACTTC
TRBV7-7,TRBJ1-5,-,-,CASSLADWDEQYFGPGNQPQHF,-
TRBV6-1,TRBJ2-1,-,many,CASSEELGRLNEQFF,TGTGCCAGCAGTGAAGAATTAGGGCGGCTCAATGAGCAGTTCTTC
TRBV5-1,TRBJ2-2,-,medium-sized,CASSLSRAGVGELFF,TGCGCCAGCAGCTTAAGCAGGGCTGGTGTCGGGGAGCTGTTTTTT
TRBV20-1,TRBJ2-1,-,medium-sized,CSAFKKIGNEQFF,TGCAGTGCCTTTAAAAAGATAGGGAATGAGCAGTTCTTC
TRBV4-2,TRBJ2-7,-,medium-sized,CASSQSYEQYF,TGTGCCAGCAGCCAATCCTACGAGCAGTACTTC
TRBV28,TRBJ2-4,-,few,CASSPGGNVQYF,TGTGCCAGCAGTCCTGGAGGGAATGTTCAGTACTTC
TRBV20-1,TRBJ1-3,-,medium-sized,CSASINRHSGNTIYF,TGCAGTGCTAGCATTAACAGGCACTCTGGAAACACCATATATTTT
TRBV7-9,TRBJ2-7,-,medium-sized,CASSVITGGPQDYEQYF,TGTGCCAGCAGCGTAATAACCGGGGGCCCCCAGGACTACGAGCAGTACTTC
TRBV12-3/TRBV12-4,TRBJ1-3,-,many,CASSLAHLSGNTIYF,TGTGCCAGCAGTTTGGCACACCTCTCTGGAAACACCATATATTTT
TRBV20-1,TRBJ2-7,TRBD2,medium-sized,CSALGTSGRGLSPYEQYF,TGCAGTGCTCTCGGGACTAGCGGGAGGGGATTGTCCCCCTACGAGCAGTACTTC
TRBV19,TRBJ1-4,-,few,CASSPEDWRKLFF,TGTGCCAGTAGTCCGGAGGACTGGCGAAAACTGTTTTTT
TRBV5-1,TRBJ1-2,TRBD1,medium-sized,CASSLDRGAVGYTF,TGCGCCAGCAGCCTGGACAGGGGCGCAGTTGGCTACACCTTC
TRBV20-1,TRBJ2-1,-,medium-sized,CSARITGSGPNLRNEQFF,TGCAGTGCTAGAATAACCGGGTCGGGGCCCAATCTCCGAAATGAGCAGTTCTTC
TRBV5-6,TRBJ2-1,TRBD2,large,CASSLGLAGPSREQFF,TGTGCCAGCAGCCTGGGACTAGCGGGACCCTCTCGTGAGCAGTTCTTC
TRBV3-1,TRBJ2-2,TRBD2,-,CASSQDRGRGWLAGGPTGELFF,TGTGCCAGCAGCCAAGATAGGGGCCGAGGGTGGCTAGCGGGAGGTCCCACCGGGGAGCTGTTTTTT
TRBV29-1,TRBJ1-2,-,medium-sized,CSVEDWQNNGYTF,TGCAGCGTTGAAGACTGGCAGAACAATGGCTACACCTTC
TRBV24-1,TRBJ2-1,TRBD1,medium-sized,CATSDKGQANNEQFF,TGTGCCACCAGTGACAAGGGACAGGCTAACAATGAGCAGTTCTTC
TRBV20-1,TRBJ2-1,-,medium-sized,CSARDPKQGWNEQFF,TGCAGTGCTAGAGACCCCAAACAGGGCTGGAATGAGCAGTTCTTC
TRBV18,TRBJ1-2,-,medium-sized,CASSPPGVPANYGYTF,TGTGCCAGCTCACCCCCAGGGGTCCCAGCTAACTATGGCTACACCTTC
TRBV3-1,TRBJ1-5,-,many,CASSQELGLQPQHF,TGTGCCAGCAGCCAAGAGTTGGGTTTGCAGCCCCAGCATTTT
TRBV20-1,TRBJ1-6,-,many,CSASPGRASYNSPLHF,TGCAGTGCTAGCCCGGGAAGGGCGAGTTATAATTCACCCCTCCACTTT
TRBV12-3/TRBV12-4,TRBJ2-7,-,few,CASSLDYLSSYEQYF,TGTGCCAGCAGTTTGGACTACCTAAGCTCCTACGAGCAGTACTTC
TRBV5-5,TRBJ2-2,TRBD2,medium-sized,CASSLFQLSGSSGELFF,TGTGCCAGCAGCTTGTTTCAGTTGAGCGGGAGTAGCGGGGAGCTGTTTTTT
TRBV29-1,TRBJ2-5,-,medium-sized,CSVVGLRLETQYF,TGCAGCGTTGTTGGCCTTAGACTGGAGACCCAGTACTTC
TRBV20-1,TRBJ1-6,TRBD1,many,CSAQGDRGWSPLHF,TGCAGTGCCCAAGGAGACAGGGGTTGGTCACCCCTCCACTTT
TRBV6-5,TRBJ2-5,-,medium-sized,CASLSKRLGPETQYF,TGTGCCAGCCTTTCAAAGAGACTAGGCCCGGAGACCCAGTACTTC
TRBV20-1,TRBJ1-5,-,medium-sized,CSASLGAPDQPQHF,TGCAGTGCTAGTTTGGGGGCGCCCGATCAGCCCCAGCATTTT
TRBV18,TRBJ1-1,-,many,CASSPRGGDTEAFF,TGTGCCAGCTCACCACGCGGGGGGGACACTGAAGCTTTCTTT
TRBV27,TRBJ1-6,TRBD1,medium-sized,CASSFFDRVAPLHF,TGTGCCAGCAGTTTCTTCGACAGGGTCGCACCCCTCCACTTT
TRBV6-5,TRBJ2-7,TRBD2,medium-sized,CASSQGLASYEQYF,TGTGCCAGCAGCCAAGGACTAGCCTCCTACGAGCAGTACTTC
TRBV2,TRBJ2-1,-,few,CASLDGINEQFF,TGTGCCAGCTTGGACGGAATAAATGAGCAGTTCTTC
TRBV4-3,TRBJ2-5,-,many,CASSQEFGDYQETQYF,TGCGCCAGCAGCCAAGAATTCGGGGATTACCAAGAGACCCAGTACTTC
TRBV5-1,TRBJ2-7,TRBD1,-,CASSLIGTGEGQYF,TGCGCCAGCAGCCTCATCGGGACAGGGGAAGGGCAATACTTC
TRBV7-3,TRBJ2-1,-,medium-sized,CASRHGGAGEQFF,TGTGCCAGCAGGCACGGCGGGGCAGGTGAGCAGTTCTTC
TRBV19,TRBJ1-1,-,medium-sized,CASSIGGVTEAFF,TGTGCCAGTAGTATAGGAGGTGTGACTGAAGCTTTCTTT
TRBV15,TRBJ2-3,TRBD2,medium-sized,CATSREGGRPTDTQYF,TGTGCCACCAGCAGAGAGGGCGGGAGGCCTACAGATACGCAGTATTTT
TRBV3-1,TRBJ2-7,TRBD2,medium-sized,CASSRGTIAYEQYF,TGTGCCAGCAGCCGAGGGACTATAGCGTACGAGCAGTACTTC
TRBV18,TRBJ2-2,-,many,CASAQVGATGELFF,TGTGCCAGCGCCCAGGTAGGGGCCACCGGGGAGCTGTTTTTT
TRBV2,TRBJ2-7,TRBD1,large,CASWDRGTGSSYEQYF,TGTGCCAGCTGGGACAGGGGTACCGGGAGTAGCTACGAGCAGTACTTC
TRBV11-2,TRBJ2-3,TRBD1,many,CASRRPGGTSTDTQYF,TGTGCCAGCAGGCGGCCAGGGGGCACTAGCACAGATACGCAGTATTTT
TRBV12-3/TRBV12-4,TRBJ1-2,-,medium-sized,CASSHREEDGYTF,TGTGCCAGCAGTCACAGGGAGGAGGATGGCTACACCTTC
TRBV12-3/TRBV12-4,TRBJ2-2,-,medium-sized,CASSTRDKGTGELFF,TGTGCCAGCAGCACCCGGGACAAGGGCACCGGGGAGCTGTTTTTT
TRBV19,TRBJ2-7,-,few,CATPGPLPYEQYF,TGTGCCACGCCGGGTCCCCTCCCTTACGAGCAGTACTTC
TRBV7-9,TRBJ1-2,-,medium-sized,CALGSGQAPYPYTF,TGTGCCCTTGGGTCGGGGCAGGCCCCCTATCCCTACACCTTC
TRBV10-3,TRBJ1-3,-,medium-sized,CAIGTDYFSGNTIYF,TGTGCGATTGGGACCGATTACTTCTCTGGAAACACCATATATTTT
TRBV20-1,TRBJ2-7,-,medium-sized,CSAREVGWNSYEQYF,TGCAGTGCTAGAGAGGTGGGCTGGAACTCCTACGAGCAGTACTTC
TRBV10-3,TRBJ2-5,TRBD2,large,CAIHPPSGRRVETQYF,TGTGCCATCCACCCCCCTAGCGGGAGGAGGGTGGAGACCCAGTACTTC
TRBV20-1,TRBJ1-4,-,-,CSVPKAAGWEKLFF,TGCAGTGTCCCCAAGGCGGCAGGATGGGAAAAACTGTTTTTT
TRBV9,TRBJ1-1,TRBD1,many,CASSVAGTENTEAFF,TGTGCCAGCAGCGTAGCCGGGACAGAGAACACTGAAGCTTTCTTT